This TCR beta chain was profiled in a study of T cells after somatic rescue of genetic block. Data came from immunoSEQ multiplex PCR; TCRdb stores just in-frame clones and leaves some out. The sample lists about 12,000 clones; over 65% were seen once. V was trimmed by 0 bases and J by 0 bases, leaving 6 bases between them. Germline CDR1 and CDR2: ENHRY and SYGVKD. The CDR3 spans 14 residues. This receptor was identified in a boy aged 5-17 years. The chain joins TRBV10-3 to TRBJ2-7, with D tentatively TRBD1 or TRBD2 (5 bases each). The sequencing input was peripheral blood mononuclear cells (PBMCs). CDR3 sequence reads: CAISESRGSYEQYF. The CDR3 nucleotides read TGTGCCATCAGTGAGTCGAGGGGCTCCTACGAGCAGTACTTC.